One and the same sample provided the 11 T cell receptor beta chains below, sequenced in a study of blood T cell repertoires in COVID-19 (dated by TCRdb to about 2020). The library came from the immunoSEQ multiplex PCR assay. Drawn from immuneACCESS, this table holds only the in-frame rearrangements with V and J called that TCRdb kept. Clones are partly lost; checked studies trace under half to an unresolved V gene and leave the rest unexplained. This sample gives 330,000 or so clones in total; 92% of them show up just once. The ten biggest clones cover about 18% of the sample. Sequencing was performed on PBMCs or T cells enriched from blood (not recorded which). Receptor source: a young woman who had recovered from COVID-19.

The chain combines TRBV10-3 with TRBJ1-3, with D possibly being TRBD1 (5 bases). The CDR3 totals 14 residues. The germline V and J ends were trimmed by 6 bases and 2 bases, with 11 bases remaining between them. Germline V gives CDR1 ENHRY, CDR2 SYGVKD. For the CDR3, the DNA is TGTGCCATCAGGCCACAGGCACCTGGAAACACCATATATTTT. This codes for CAIRPQAPGNTIYF.

The genes are TRBV7-9 and TRBJ2-3, with 9 bases aligning to TRBD2. The J segment lost 4 bases and the V segment lost 4 bases, leaving 12 bases of the junction unmatched. Germline V gene sequence: CDR1 SEHNR, CDR2 FQNEAQ (reference sequence). The CDR3 extends over 17 amino acids. CDR3 amino acids: CASSSGQREEWADTQYF. The CDR3 coding sequence is TGTGCCAGCAGCTCGGGCCAGCGGGAGGAGTGGGCAGATACGCAGTATTTT.

The V gene is TRBV25-1, the J gene TRBJ1-1; tentatively, D is TRBD1 (5 bases). V gave up 3 bases and J gave up 1 base, with 12 bases separating them. The CDR3 has 15 amino acids. The germline CDR1 and CDR2 sequences are MGHDK and SYGVNS. CDR3 sequence: CASSETQGRNTEAFF. In DNA, the CDR3 is TGTGCCAGCAGTGAGACTCAGGGTAGGAACACTGAAGCTTTCTTT.

This chain joins TRBV3-1 (or the pseudogene TRBV3-2) and TRBJ1-2, with D tentatively TRBD1 (5 bases). From germline, CDR1 is LGHDT and CDR2 YNNKEL (reference sequence). The CDR3 totals 15 residues. The V end was cut by 0 bases, the J end by 2 bases, with 10 bases between. CDR3 residues: CASSQDLGQNYGYTF. The CDR3 nucleotides read TGTGCCAGCAGCCAAGATCTGGGGCAGAACTATGGCTACACCTTC.

V is TRBV7-9 and J is TRBJ1-1; 7 bases match TRBD1. Germline CDR1 is SEHNR and CDR2 is FQNEAQ (reference sequence). Trimming removed 4 bases from V and 9 bases from J; junction bases left unmatched: 17. The CDR3 is 16 amino acids. CDR3 sequence: CASSYPTGYRGSKAFF. The CDR3 region has the DNA TGTGCCAGCAGCTACCCAACGGGGTACAGGGGTTCGAAAGCTTTCTTT.

The chain carries TRBV9 and TRBJ1-5, with 7 nucleotides matching TRBD1. The germline gives CDR1 SGDLS, CDR2 YYNGEE. The CDR3 spans 17 residues. V dropped 3 bases and J dropped 0; count of bases not matched to a gene: 9. DNA for the CDR3: TGTGCCAGCAGCGGGGGGACAGAGGCTTCTAGCAATCAGCCCCAGCATTTT. It specifies CASSGGTEASSNQPQHF. The whole variable domain, filled in from reference TRBV9 and TRBJ1-5, reads DSGVTQTPKHLITATGQRVTLRCSPRSGDLSVYWYQQSLDQGLQFLIQYYNGEERAKGNILERFSAQQFPDLHSELNLSSLELGDSALYFCASSGGTEASSNQPQHFGDGTRLSIL.

This clone showed up just a few times. The chain recombines TRBV28 with TRBJ1-6; D is ambiguous. CDR3 length: 16 residues. The V end was cut by 5 bases, the J end by 7 bases, with 18 bases between. Germline loops: CDR1 MDHEN, CDR2 SYDVKM. The CDR3 spells CASSPALIDSNSPLHF. The CDR3 DNA follows: TGTGCCAGCAGTCCAGCCTTAATAGATAGCAATTCACCCCTCCACTTT.

This chain links TRBV7-9 with TRBJ1-5; no clear D. V was clipped by 5 bases and J by 4 bases, with 6 bases between them. Germline loops: CDR1 SEHNR, CDR2 FQNEAQ (reference sequence). This CDR3 contains 12 residues. The CDR3 spells CASSNYNQPQHF. The DNA of the CDR3 is TGTGCCAGCAGCAACTATAATCAGCCCCAGCATTTT.

The chain employs TRBV19 and TRBJ2-7, with a weak D call TRBD2 (6 bases). Germline V gene lookup returns CDR1 LNHDA and CDR2 SQIVND (reference sequence). Trimming took off 8 bases at V and 6 bases at J, with 20 bases between the two ends. This CDR3 region has 14 residues. The DNA for the CDR3 is TGTGCCAGTTCCAGGCGGGGTGGGCCCTCCGAGCAGTACTTC. Translating it yields CASSRRGGPSEQYF.

V usage is TRBV18 and J usage is TRBJ2-5; possibly TRBD1 for D (6 bases). This CDR3 comprises 13 residues. Germline V lookup: CDR1 KGHSH, CDR2 LQKENI. Trimming took off 5 bases at V and 3 bases at J, with 10 bases between the two ends. In DNA, the CDR3 is TGTGCCAGCTCATTAGGACAGAAAGAGACCCAGTACTTC. This gives the protein CASSLGQKETQYF.

The genes are TRBV13 and TRBJ1-4; the D is unclear. Trimming left V 4 bases short and J 7 bases short, with 19 bases between. Germline lookup yields CDR1 PRHDT and CDR2 FYEKMQ (reference sequence). The CDR3 totals 16 residues. The CDR3, as DNA: TGTGCCAGCAGCTCCGCCGTTGAACGCGGCAGTGAAAAACTGTTTTTT. It yields the protein CASSSAVERGSEKLFF. The whole variable domain, filled in from reference TRBV13 and TRBJ1-4, reads AAGVIQSPRHLIKEKRETATLKCYPIPRHDTVYWYQQGPGQDPQFLISFYEKMQSDKGSIPDRFSAQQFSDYHSELNMSSLELGDSALYFCASSSAVERGSEKLFFGSGTQLSVL.